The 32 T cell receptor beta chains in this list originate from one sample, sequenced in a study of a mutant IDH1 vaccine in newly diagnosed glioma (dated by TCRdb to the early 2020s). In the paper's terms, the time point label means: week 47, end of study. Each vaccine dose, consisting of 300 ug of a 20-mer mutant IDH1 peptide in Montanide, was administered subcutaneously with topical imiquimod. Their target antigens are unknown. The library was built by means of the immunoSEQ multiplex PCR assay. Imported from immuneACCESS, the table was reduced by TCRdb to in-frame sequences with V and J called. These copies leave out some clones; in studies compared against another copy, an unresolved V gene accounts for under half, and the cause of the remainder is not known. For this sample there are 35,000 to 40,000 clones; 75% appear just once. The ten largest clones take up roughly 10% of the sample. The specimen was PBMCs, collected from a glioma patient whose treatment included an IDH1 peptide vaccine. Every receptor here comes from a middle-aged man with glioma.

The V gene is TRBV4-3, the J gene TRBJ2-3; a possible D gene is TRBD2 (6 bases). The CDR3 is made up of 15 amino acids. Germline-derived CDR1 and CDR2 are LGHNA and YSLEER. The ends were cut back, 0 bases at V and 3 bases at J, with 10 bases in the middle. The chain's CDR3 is CASSQENGRTDTQYF. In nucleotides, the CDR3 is TGCGCCAGCAGCCAAGAAAACGGGAGAACAGATACGCAGTATTTT.

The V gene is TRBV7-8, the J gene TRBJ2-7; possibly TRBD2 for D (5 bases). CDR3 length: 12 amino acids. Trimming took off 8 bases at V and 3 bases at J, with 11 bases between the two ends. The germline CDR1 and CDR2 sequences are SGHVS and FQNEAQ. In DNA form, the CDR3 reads TGTGCCAGCGGGAGCGGACGCTACGAGCAGTACTTC. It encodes CASGSGRYEQYF.

The CDR3 DNA reads as TGTGCCAGCAGCCCAGGGACAGGGGGCGGCTTTGCCACTGAAGCTTTCTTT. Its protein is CASSPGTGGGFATEAFF. The chain joins TRBV13 to TRBJ1-1; TRBD1 aligns across 12 bases. Trimming removed 5 bases from V and 4 bases from J; junction bases left unmatched: 11. CDR1 and CDR2 from the germline V gene are PRHDT and FYEKMQ (reference sequence). CDR3 length: 17 amino acids.

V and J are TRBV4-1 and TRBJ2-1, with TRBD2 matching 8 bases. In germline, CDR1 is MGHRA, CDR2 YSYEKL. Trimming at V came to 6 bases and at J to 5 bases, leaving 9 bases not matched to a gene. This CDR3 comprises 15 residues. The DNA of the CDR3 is TGCGCCAGCAGTCGTACTAGCGGATCCAACAATGAGCAGTTCTTC. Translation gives CASSRTSGSNNEQFF.

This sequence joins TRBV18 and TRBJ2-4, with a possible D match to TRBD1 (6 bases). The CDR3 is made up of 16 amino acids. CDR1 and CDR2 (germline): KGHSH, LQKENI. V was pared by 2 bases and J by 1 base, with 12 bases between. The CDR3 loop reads CASSPDRIGAKNIQYF. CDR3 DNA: TGTGCCAGCTCACCAGACAGGATCGGGGCCAAAAACATTCAGTACTTC. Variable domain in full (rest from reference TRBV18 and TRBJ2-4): NAGVMQNPRHLVRRRGQEARLRCSPMKGHSHVYWYRQLPEEGLKFMVYLQKENIIDESGMPKERFSAEFPKEGPSILRIQQVVRGDSAAYFCASSPDRIGAKNIQYFGAGTRLSVL.

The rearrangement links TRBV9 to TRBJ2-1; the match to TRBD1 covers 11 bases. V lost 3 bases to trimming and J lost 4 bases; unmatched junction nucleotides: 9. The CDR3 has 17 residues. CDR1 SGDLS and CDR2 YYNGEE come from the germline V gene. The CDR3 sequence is CASSERTGGYSYNEQFF. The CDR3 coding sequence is TGTGCCAGCAGCGAGAGGACAGGGGGCTATTCTTACAATGAGCAGTTCTTC.

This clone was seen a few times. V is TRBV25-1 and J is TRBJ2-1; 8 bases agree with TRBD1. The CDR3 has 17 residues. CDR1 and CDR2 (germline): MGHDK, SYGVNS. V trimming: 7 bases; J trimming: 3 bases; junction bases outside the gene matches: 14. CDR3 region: CASTAQTRGRDYNEQFF. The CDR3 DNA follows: TGTGCCAGCACCGCACAGACCAGGGGGCGAGACTACAATGAGCAGTTCTTC.

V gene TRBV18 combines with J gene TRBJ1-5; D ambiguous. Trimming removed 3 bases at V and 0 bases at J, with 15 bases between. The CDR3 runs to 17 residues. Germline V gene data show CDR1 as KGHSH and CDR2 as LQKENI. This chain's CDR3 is CASSPNRQGNSNQPQHF. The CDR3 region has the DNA TGTGCCAGCTCACCTAACAGACAAGGAAATAGCAATCAGCCCCAGCATTTT.

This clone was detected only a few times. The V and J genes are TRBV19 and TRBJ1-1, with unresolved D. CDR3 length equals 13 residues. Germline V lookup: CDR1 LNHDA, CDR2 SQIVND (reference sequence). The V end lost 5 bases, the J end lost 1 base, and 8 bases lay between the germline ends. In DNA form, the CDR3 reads TGTGCCAGTAGTGAGAGTCGGAACACTGAAGCTTTCTTT. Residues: CASSESRNTEAFF.

In DNA, the CDR3 is TGTGCCAGCAGCTTAAGGGCAGTGATTAATGAAAAACTGTTTTTT. This gives the protein CASSLRAVINEKLFF. The V and J genes are TRBV13 and TRBJ1-4; unclear D gene. The CDR3 length is 15 residues. V was clipped by 2 bases and J by 4 bases, with 11 bases between them. CDR1 is PRHDT, CDR2 FYEKMQ, per germline (reference sequence).

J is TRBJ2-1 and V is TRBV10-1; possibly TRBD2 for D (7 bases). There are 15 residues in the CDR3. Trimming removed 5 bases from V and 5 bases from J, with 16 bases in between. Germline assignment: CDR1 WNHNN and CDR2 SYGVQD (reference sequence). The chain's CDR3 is CASSRGGAGHNEQFF. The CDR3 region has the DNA TGCGCCAGCAGTCGAGGGGGGGCAGGGCACAATGAGCAGTTCTTC.

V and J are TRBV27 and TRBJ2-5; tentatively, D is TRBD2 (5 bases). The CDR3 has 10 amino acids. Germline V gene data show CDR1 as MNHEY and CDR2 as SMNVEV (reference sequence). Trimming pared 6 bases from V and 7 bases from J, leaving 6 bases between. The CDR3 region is CASSAGTQYF. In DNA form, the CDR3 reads TGTGCCAGCAGCGCGGGGACCCAGTACTTC.

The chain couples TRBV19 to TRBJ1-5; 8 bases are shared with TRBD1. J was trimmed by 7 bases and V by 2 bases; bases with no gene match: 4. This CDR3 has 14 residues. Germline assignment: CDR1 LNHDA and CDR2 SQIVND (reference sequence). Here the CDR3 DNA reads TGTGCCAGTAGTATAACAGGGGGACGACAGCCCCAGCATTTT. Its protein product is CASSITGGRQPQHF.

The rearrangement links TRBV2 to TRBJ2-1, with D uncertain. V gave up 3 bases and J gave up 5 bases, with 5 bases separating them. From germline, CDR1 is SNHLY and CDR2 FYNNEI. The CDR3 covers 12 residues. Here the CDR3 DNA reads TGTGCCAGCAGTGACGAAAACAATGAGCAGTTCTTC. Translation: CASSDENNEQFF. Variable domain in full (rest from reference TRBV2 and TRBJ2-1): EPEVTQTPSHQVTQMGQEVILRCVPISNHLYFYWYRQILGQKVEFLVSFYNNEISEKSEIFDDQFSVERPDGSNFTLKIRSTKLEDSAMYFCASSDENNEQFFGPGTRLTVL.

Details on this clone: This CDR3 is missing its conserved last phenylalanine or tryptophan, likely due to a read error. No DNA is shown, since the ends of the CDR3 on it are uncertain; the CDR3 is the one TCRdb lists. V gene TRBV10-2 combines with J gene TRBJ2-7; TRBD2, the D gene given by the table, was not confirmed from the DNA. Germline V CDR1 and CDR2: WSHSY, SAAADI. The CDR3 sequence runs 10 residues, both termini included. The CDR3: CASINQRSQN.

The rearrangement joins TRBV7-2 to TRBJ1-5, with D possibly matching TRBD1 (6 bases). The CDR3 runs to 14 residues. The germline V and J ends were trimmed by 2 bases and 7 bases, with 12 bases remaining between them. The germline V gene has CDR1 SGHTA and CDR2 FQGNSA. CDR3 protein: CASSLSGERQPQHF. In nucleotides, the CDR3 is TGTGCCAGCAGCTTATCAGGGGAACGCCAGCCCCAGCATTTT.

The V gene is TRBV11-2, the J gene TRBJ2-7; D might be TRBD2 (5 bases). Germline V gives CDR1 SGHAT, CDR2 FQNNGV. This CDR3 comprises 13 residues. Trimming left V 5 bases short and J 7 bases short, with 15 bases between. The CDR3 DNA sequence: TGTGCCAGCAGCCCCCCGGACTCACGGGAGCAGTACTTC. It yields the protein CASSPPDSREQYF. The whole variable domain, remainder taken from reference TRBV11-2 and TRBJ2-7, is EAGVAQSPRYKIIEKRQSVAFWCNPISGHATLYWYQQILGQGPKLLIQFQNNGVVDDSQLPKDRFSAERLKGVDSTLKIQPAKLEDSAVYLCASSPPDSREQYFGPGTRLTVT.

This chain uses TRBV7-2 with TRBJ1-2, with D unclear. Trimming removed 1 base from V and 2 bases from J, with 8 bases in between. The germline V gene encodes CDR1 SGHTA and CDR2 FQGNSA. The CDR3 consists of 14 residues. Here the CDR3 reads CASSLGLGNYGYTF. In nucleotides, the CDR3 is TGTGCCAGCAGCTTAGGGCTGGGGAACTATGGCTACACCTTC.

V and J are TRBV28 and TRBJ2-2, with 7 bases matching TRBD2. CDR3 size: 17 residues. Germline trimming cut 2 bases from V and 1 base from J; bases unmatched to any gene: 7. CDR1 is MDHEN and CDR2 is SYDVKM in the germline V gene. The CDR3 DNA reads TGTGCCAGCAGTTTAAGAATTAGCGGGTTGAACACCGGGGAGCTGTTTTTT. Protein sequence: CASSLRISGLNTGELFF.

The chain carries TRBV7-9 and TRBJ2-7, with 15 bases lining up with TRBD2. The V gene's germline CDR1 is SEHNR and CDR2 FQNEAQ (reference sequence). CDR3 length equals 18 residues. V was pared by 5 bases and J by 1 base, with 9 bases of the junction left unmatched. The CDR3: CASSPGLAGGLESYEQYF. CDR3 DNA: TGTGCCAGCAGCCCTGGACTAGCGGGAGGGCTTGAATCCTACGAGCAGTACTTC. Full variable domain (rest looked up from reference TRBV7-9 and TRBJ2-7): DTGVSQNPRHKITKRGQNVTFRCDPISEHNRLYWYRQTLGQGPEFLTYFQNEAQLEKSRLLSDRFSAERPKGSFSTLEIQRTEQGDSAMYLCASSPGLAGGLESYEQYFGPGTRLTVT.

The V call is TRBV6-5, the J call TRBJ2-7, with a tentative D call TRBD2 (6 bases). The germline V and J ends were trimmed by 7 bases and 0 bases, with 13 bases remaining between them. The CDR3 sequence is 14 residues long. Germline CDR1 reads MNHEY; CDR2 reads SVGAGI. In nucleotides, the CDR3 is TGTGCCAGCACCGCCGGACTATACTCCTACGAGCAGTACTTC. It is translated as CASTAGLYSYEQYF.

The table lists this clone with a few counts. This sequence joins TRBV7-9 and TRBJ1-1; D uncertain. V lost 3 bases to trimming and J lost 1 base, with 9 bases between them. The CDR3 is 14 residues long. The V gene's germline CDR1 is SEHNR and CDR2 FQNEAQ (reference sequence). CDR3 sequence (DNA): TGTGCCAGCAGCTTGGAAGGGCCGAACACTGAAGCTTTCTTT. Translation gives CASSLEGPNTEAFF.

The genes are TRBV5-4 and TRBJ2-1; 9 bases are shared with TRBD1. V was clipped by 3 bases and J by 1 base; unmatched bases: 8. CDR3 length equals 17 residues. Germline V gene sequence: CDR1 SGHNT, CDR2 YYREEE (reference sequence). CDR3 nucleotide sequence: TGTGCCAGCAGCTCACCTCCGGGACAGGGTTCCTACAATGAGCAGTTCTTC. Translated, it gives CASSSPPGQGSYNEQFF. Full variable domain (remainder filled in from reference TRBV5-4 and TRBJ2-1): ETGVTQSPTHLIKTRGQQVTLRCSSQSGHNTVSWYQQALGQGPQFIFQYYREEENGRGNFPPRFSGLQFPNYSSELNVNALELDDSALYLCASSSPPGQGSYNEQFFGPGTRLTVL.

CDR3 residues: CASSVDEGEAFF. CDR3 sequence (DNA): TGTGCCAGCAGCGTAGACGAGGGGGAAGCTTTCTTT. The rearrangement links TRBV9 to TRBJ1-1, with a tentative D call TRBD1 (5 bases). Between the trimmed V and J ends, which lost 0 bases and 8 bases, there was a span of 8 bases. The CDR3 length is 12 residues. Per germline, CDR1 SGDLS and CDR2 YYNGEE.

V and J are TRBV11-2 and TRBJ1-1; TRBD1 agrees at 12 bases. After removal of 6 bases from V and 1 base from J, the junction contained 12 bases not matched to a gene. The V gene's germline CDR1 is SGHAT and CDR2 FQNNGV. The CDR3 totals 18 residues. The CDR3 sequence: CASRAARGTGGSNTEAFF. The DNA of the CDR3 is TGTGCCAGCAGAGCTGCGCGCGGGACAGGGGGCTCGAACACTGAAGCTTTCTTT.

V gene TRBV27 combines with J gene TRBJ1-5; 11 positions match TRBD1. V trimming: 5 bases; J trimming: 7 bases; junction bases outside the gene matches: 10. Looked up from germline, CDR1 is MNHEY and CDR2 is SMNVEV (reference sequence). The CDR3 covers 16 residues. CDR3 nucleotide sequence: TGTGCCAGCAGTCGCAGGACAGGGGGCGCCGGGCAGCCCCAGCATTTT. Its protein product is CASSRRTGGAGQPQHF.

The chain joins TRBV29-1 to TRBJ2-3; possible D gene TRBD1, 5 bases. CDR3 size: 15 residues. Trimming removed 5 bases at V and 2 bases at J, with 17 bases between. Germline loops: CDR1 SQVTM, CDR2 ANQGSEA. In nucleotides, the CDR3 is TGCAGCGTTCTCCCGTATCAGGGTTACACAGATACGCAGTATTTT. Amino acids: CSVLPYQGYTDTQYF.

Here the CDR3 reads CASSLNRVGTGELFF. The CDR3 nucleotides read TGTGCCAGCAGCCTGAACAGGGTGGGGACCGGGGAGCTGTTTTTT. The chain is built from TRBV11-2 and TRBJ2-2, with D possibly TRBD1 on 6 matching bases. Germline V gene data show CDR1 as SGHAT and CDR2 as FQNNGV. This CDR3 comprises 15 residues. Trimming pared 5 bases from V and 5 bases from J, leaving 15 bases between.

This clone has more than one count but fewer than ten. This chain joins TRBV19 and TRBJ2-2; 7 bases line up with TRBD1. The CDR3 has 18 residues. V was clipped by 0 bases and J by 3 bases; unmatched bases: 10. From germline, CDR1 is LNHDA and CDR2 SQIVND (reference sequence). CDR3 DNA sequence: TGTGCCAGTAGTATAGACCCCACGACAGGGACGTACACCGGGGAGCTGTTTTTT. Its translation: CASSIDPTTGTYTGELFF.

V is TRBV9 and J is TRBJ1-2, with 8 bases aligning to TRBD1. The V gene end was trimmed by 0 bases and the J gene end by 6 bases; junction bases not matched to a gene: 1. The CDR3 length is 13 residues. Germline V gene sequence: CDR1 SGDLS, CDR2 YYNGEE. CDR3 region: CASSVDRGNGYTF. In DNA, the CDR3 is TGTGCCAGCAGCGTAGACAGGGGGAATGGCTACACCTTC.

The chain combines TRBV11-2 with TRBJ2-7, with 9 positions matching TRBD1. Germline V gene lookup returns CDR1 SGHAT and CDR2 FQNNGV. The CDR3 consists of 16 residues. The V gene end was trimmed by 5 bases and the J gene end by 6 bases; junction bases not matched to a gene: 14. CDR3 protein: CASSKREDRGLSEQYF. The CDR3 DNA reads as TGTGCCAGCAGCAAAAGGGAGGACAGGGGATTATCCGAGCAGTACTTC.

CDR3 bases: TGCGCCAGCAGCCAAGGCGTAGGGGGAGCCAAACAAGAGACCCAGTACTTC. This encodes CASSQGVGGAKQETQYF. The V call is TRBV4-1, the J call TRBJ2-5; D is perhaps TRBD1 (6 bases). The V gene's germline CDR1 is MGHRA and CDR2 YSYEKL. The CDR3 totals 17 residues. Trimming left V 1 base short and J 2 bases short, with 17 bases between.